This T cell receptor beta chain stems from a study of blood T cell repertoires in COVID-19. Cohorts were based on clinical histories the participants reported. Repertoires were generated with immunoSEQ multiplex PCR, while TCRdb's copy carries only in-frame clones and drops some. The table has some 460,000 clones, roughly 90% seen once; the top ten hold approximately 0.7%. V shed 3 bases and J 5 bases; nucleotides not matched to a gene: 9. The CDR3 is 16 amino acids. CDR1 is MNHEY and CDR2 is SMNVEV in the germline V gene (reference sequence). This clonotype was sampled from a woman aged 18-29 years who had recovered from COVID-19. This chain joins TRBV27 and TRBJ1-2; 10 bases agree with TRBD1. What was sequenced was PBMCs or T cells enriched from blood (not recorded which). CDR3 loop: CASSFSRTGGRYGYTF. The CDR3 coding sequence is TGTGCCAGCAGTTTTTCCCGGACAGGGGGAAGGTATGGCTACACCTTC.